This T cell receptor (beta chain) was recovered during a study of blood T cell repertoires in COVID-19. This CDR3 spans 15 amino acids. The ends lost 1 base at V and 1 base at J; junction bases unmatched: 2. The V gene's germline CDR1 is LGHNA and CDR2 YNFKEQ. The repertoire was sequenced with immunoSEQ multiplex PCR; TCRdb's copy has only in-frame clones and lacks some. The sample holds approximately 300,000 clones, 86% seen once. This chain joins TRBV4-2 and TRBJ1-1, with 8 bases identical to TRBD1. Sequencing used peripheral blood. This clonotype was sampled from a woman between 50 and 59 years old with acute or convalescent COVID-19. Here the CDR3 reads CASSQVGQGNTEAFF. The CDR3 region has the DNA TGTGCCAGCAGCCAAGTAGGACAGGGGAACACTGAAGCTTTCTTT.